The clone carrying this TCR beta chain was detected only once. In the source study's methods: Amplified reference gene primers provided the basis for estimating nucleated cell counts. Sequencing was performed with immunoSEQ multiplex PCR; in TCRdb, only in-frame clones are kept and a portion is missing. V and J calls and clone size follow that table, whereas D and trimming were derived from the DNA. In the table there are more than 110,000 clones, approximately 83% of which are singletons. The entry originates in a study of blood T cell repertoires in COVID-19. Whole-study context: COVID-19 samples, acute and convalescent, were from the United States, Italy and Spain. The cDNA or gDNA used as material had been derived from T cells, B-cell-depleted T cells, or PBMCs.

The receptor's source is a human donor in a cohort sampled during active COVID-19. Sequencing was performed on peripheral blood.

For the CDR3, the DNA is TGTGCCAGCAGACAGACCAATAATGAAAAACTGTTTTTT. Its protein is CASRQTNNEKLFF. The chain couples TRBV6-5 to TRBJ1-4, with D unresolved. The germline CDR1 and CDR2 sequences are MNHEY and SVGAGI. The germline V and J ends were trimmed by 6 bases and 4 bases, with 9 bases remaining between them. This CDR3 contains 13 residues.